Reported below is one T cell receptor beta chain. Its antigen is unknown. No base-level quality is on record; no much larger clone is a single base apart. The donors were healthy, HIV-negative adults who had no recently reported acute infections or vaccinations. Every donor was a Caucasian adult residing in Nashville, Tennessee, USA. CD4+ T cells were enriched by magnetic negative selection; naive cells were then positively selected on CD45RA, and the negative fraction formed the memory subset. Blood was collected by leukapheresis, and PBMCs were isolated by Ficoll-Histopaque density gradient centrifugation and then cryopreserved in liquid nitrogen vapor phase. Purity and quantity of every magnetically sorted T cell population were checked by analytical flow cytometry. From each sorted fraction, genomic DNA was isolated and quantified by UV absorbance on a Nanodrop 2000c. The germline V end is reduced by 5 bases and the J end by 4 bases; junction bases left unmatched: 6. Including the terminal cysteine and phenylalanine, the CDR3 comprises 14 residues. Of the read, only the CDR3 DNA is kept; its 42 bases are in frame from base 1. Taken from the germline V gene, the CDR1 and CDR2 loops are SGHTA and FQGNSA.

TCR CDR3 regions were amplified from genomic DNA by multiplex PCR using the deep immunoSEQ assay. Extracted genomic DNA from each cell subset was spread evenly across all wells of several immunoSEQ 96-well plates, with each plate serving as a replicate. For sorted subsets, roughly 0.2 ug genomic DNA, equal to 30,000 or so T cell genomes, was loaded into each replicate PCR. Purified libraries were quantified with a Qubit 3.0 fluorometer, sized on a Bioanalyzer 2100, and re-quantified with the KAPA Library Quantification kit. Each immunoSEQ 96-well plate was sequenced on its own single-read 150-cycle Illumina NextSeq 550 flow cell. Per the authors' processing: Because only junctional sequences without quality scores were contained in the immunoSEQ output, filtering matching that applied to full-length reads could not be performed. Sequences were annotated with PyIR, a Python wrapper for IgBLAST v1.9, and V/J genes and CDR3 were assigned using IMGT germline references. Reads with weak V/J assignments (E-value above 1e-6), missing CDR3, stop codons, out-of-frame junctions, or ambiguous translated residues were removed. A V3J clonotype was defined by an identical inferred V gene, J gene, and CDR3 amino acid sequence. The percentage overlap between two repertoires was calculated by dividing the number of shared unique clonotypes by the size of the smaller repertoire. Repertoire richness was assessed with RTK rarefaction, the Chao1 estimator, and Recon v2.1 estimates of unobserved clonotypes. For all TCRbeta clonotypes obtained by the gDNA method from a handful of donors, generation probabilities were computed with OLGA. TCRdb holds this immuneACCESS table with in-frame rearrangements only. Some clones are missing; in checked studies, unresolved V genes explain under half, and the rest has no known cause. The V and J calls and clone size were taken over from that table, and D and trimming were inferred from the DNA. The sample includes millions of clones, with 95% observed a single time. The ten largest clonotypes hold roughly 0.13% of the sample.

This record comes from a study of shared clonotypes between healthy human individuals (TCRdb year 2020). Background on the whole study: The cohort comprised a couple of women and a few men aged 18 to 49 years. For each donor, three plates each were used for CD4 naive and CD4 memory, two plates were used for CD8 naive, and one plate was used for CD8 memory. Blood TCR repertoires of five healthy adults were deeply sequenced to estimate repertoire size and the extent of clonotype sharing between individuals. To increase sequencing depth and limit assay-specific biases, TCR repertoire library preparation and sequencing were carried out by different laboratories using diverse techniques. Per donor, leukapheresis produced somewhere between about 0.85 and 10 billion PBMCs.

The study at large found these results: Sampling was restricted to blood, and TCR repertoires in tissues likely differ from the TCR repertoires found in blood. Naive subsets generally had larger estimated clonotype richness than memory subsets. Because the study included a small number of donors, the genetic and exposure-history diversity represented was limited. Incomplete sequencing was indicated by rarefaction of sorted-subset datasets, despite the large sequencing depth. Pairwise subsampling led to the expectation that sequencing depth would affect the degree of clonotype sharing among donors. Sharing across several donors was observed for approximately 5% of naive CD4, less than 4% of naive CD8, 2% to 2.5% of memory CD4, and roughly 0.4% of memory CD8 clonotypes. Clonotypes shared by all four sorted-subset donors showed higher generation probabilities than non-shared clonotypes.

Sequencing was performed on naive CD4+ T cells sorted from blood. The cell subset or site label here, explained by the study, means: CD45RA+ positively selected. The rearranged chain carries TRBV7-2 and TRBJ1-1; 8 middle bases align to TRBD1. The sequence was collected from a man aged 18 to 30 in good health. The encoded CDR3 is CASSPRTGSTEAFF. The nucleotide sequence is TGTGCCAGCAGCCCCCGGACAGGGAGCACTGAAGCTTTCTTT.